The rows below give T cell receptor beta chains drawn from one sample of a study of immune evolution from preneoplasia to lung adenocarcinoma. Profiled with immunoSEQ multiplex PCR; TCRdb holds only in-frame clones, not every one. This sample has tens of thousands of clones, with around 74% found just once. The sample comprised FFPE invasive lung adenocarcinoma tissue. The receptors originated from a person between 55 and 70 years old with lung adenocarcinoma. CDR3s include the opening cysteine and the closing phenylalanine or tryptophan. D genes are given only for firm matches. For some rows the clone size is stated as once, few or many, or as a class when expanded; others skip it.

v_gene	abundance	d_gene	len	j_gene	CDR3nt	CDR3aa
TRBV9	-	-	14	TRBJ1-1	TGTGCCAGCAGCCCAGATGGGAGGAGGACTGAAGCTTTCTTT	CASSPDGRRTEAFF
TRBV11-3	-	TRBD2	15	TRBJ2-7	TGTGCCAGCAGCTCCGGAGGGAGCGGGGGTTACGAGCAGTACTTC	CASSSGGSGGYEQYF
TRBV6-1	medium-sized	-	16	TRBJ1-2	TGTGCCAGCAGTGTGTGGCAGGGTCAAAATGGGAATGGCTACACCTTC	CASSVWQGQNGNGYTF
TRBV18	once	-	14	TRBJ2-1	TGTGCCAGCTCACTGCGCATCTCTGCGGATGAGCAGTTCTTC	CASSLRISADEQFF
TRBV18	-	-	14	TRBJ2-3	TGTGCCAGCTCACGCGGGGCCGGGTCAGATACGCAGTATTTT	CASSRGAGSDTQYF
TRBV28	once	-	12	TRBJ2-1	TGTGCCAGCAGTGCGGGGACGGGTGAGCAGTTCTTC	CASSAGTGEQFF
TRBV5-6	-	-	16	TRBJ2-2	TGTGCCAGCAGCTTGGTGGGGCGCGGAGGCACCGGGGAGCTGTTTTTT	CASSLVGRGGTGELFF
TRBV5-4	-	TRBD1	14	TRBJ2-5	TGTGCCAGCAGTTCCAAGGGACAGAAAGAGACCCAGTACTTC	CASSSKGQKETQYF
TRBV21-1	-	-	17	TRBJ2-2	TGTGCCAGCAGCAAATCTACGGTTCAGGGCGGAACCGGGGAGCTGTTTTTT	CASSKSTVQGGTGELFF
TRBV28	-	-	14	TRBJ2-1	TGTGCCAGCAGTTTATGGGGATTTACCCTCCAGCAGTTCTTC	CASSLWGFTLQQFF
TRBV11-3	-	TRBD2	17	TRBJ2-3	TGTGCCAGCAGCCCTCGGGGGGGCGGGAGAGGCACAGATACGCAGTATTTT	CASSPRGGGRGTDTQYF
TRBV5-4	-	TRBD1	14	TRBJ2-7	TGTGCCAGCAGCCCGGACAGGGCAAGTGGCGAGCAGTACTTC	CASSPDRASGEQYF
TRBV7-3	-	-	19	TRBJ2-7	TGTGCCAGCAGCTTAACTGGCGGTGGTTCGGGGGTTGCGGCCTACGAGCAGTACTTC	CASSLTGGGSGVAAYEQYF
TRBV9	-	TRBD1	18	TRBJ2-2	TGTGCCAGCAGCGTAGCCTCCCAGGGGGCCGTCGGCACCGGGGAGCTGTTTTTT	CASSVASQGAVGTGELFF
TRBV5-1	-	-	18	TRBJ2-6	TGCGCCAGCAGCTTGGTTCCACCCTTGGGCTCTGGGGCCAACGTCCTGACTTTC	CASSLVPPLGSGANVLTF
TRBV10-3	-	-	13	TRBJ1-1	TGTGCCATCAGTGAAAAGAGGAACACTGAAGCTTTCTTT	CAISEKRNTEAFF
TRBV5-4	-	-	11	TRBJ2-5	TGTGCCAGCGGGAGGAGAGAGACCCAGTACTTC	CASGRRETQYF
TRBV7-6	-	TRBD2	15	TRBJ2-1	TGTGCCAGCAAACCAGGACTAGCGGGTGCTAATGAGCAGTTCTTC	CASKPGLAGANEQFF
TRBV6-5	-	-	14	TRBJ2-1	TGTGCCAGCAGTACCCTTCGTATAGGGAATGAGCAGTTCTTC	CASSTLRIGNEQFF
TRBV6-5	few	-	13	TRBJ1-1	TGTGCCAGCAGTTACTCAAGTGGGGGAAAAGCTTTCTTT	CASSYSSGGKAFF
TRBV9	-	-	14	TRBJ1-1	TGTGCCAGCAACGAGGGGGGGACGAACACTGAAGCTTTCTTT	CASNEGGTNTEAFF
TRBV5-4	-	TRBD1	14	TRBJ1-1	TGTGCCAGCAGCCAAAAAGACAGGGGCCTTGAAGCTTTCTTT	CASSQKDRGLEAFF
TRBV11-2	-	-	15	TRBJ1-2	TGTGCCAGCAGCTTAAACCCGATAGCTAACTATGGCTACACCTTC	CASSLNPIANYGYTF
TRBV10-3	-	-	17	TRBJ2-3	TGTGCCATCAGTGAAGCAGGAACTAGATCTAGCACAGATACGCAGTATTTT	CAISEAGTRSSTDTQYF
TRBV7-2	-	-	16	TRBJ1-3	TGTGCCAGCAGCGCAGCAGGGGCGTACTCTGGAAACACCATATATTTT	CASSAAGAYSGNTIYF
TRBV5-1	-	-	15	TRBJ2-1	TGCGCCAGCAGCTTGGGACGGCACCCGTTTGATGAGCAGTTCTTC	CASSLGRHPFDEQFF
TRBV5-1	-	-	13	TRBJ2-5	TGCGCCAGCAGCAAAACCATCCAAGGGACCCAGTACTTC	CASSKTIQGTQYF
TRBV5-1	-	-	14	TRBJ1-5	TGCGCCAGCAGCTTTGGAGGGGAAAATCAGCCCCAGCATTTT	CASSFGGENQPQHF
TRBV7-3	-	-	13	TRBJ1-1	TGTGCCAGCAGCCAACAACAGGGCACTGAAGCTTTCTTT	CASSQQQGTEAFF
TRBV6-1	few	-	16	TRBJ2-7	TGTGCCAGCAGTGCCCATACAGGAACGAACTCCTACGAGCAGTACTTC	CASSAHTGTNSYEQYF
TRBV6-1	-	-	14	TRBJ1-5	TGTGCCAGCAGTGAAAGTGGCAGAAATCAGCCCCAGCATTTT	CASSESGRNQPQHF
TRBV5-6	-	-	13	TRBJ2-2	TGTGCCAGCAGCTGGGAGTTCACCGGGGAGCTGTTTTTT	CASSWEFTGELFF
TRBV4-2	-	TRBD2	17	TRBJ2-1	TGTGCCAGCAGCCAAGTAGCGGGAGATATGTCCTACAATGAGCAGTTCTTC	CASSQVAGDMSYNEQFF
TRBV27	few	-	14	TRBJ1-5	TGTGCCAGCGGACCCCGGGGGTTGAATCAGCCCCAGCATTTT	CASGPRGLNQPQHF
TRBV7-9	-	-	14	TRBJ2-3	TGTGCCAGCAGCCGTGTGGGGGTGACAGATACGCAGTATTTT	CASSRVGVTDTQYF
TRBV30	-	-	13	TRBJ2-5	TGTGCCTGGAGTCTTACCCGGAAAGAGACCCAGTACTTC	CAWSLTRKETQYF
TRBV20-1	-	-	10	TRBJ2-1	TGCAGTGCTAAATACAATGAGCAGTTCTTC	CSAKYNEQFF
TRBV28	few	-	13	TRBJ2-7	TGTGCCAGCAGTTCCCTGGGATCCTACGAGCAGTACTTC	CASSSLGSYEQYF
TRBV6-5	once	TRBD1	15	TRBJ2-1	TGTGCCAGCAGTGGACAGGGGCCGTCCTACAATGAGCAGTTCTTC	CASSGQGPSYNEQFF
TRBV6-5	-	TRBD2	15	TRBJ2-1	TGTGCCAGCTATAAACTAGCGGGAGGTTACAATGAGCAGTTCTTC	CASYKLAGGYNEQFF
TRBV28	-	-	14	TRBJ1-3	TGTGCCAGCGGGTCAGGTTCTGCTGGAAACACCATATATTTT	CASGSGSAGNTIYF
TRBV5-1	once	TRBD1	14	TRBJ1-1	TGCGCCAGCAGCAGACAGGGGGCCGGCACTGAAGCTTTCTTT	CASSRQGAGTEAFF
TRBV7-2	-	-	14	TRBJ2-1	TGTGCCAGCAAGTCCTCGACTACTTACAATGAGCAGTTCTTC	CASKSSTTYNEQFF